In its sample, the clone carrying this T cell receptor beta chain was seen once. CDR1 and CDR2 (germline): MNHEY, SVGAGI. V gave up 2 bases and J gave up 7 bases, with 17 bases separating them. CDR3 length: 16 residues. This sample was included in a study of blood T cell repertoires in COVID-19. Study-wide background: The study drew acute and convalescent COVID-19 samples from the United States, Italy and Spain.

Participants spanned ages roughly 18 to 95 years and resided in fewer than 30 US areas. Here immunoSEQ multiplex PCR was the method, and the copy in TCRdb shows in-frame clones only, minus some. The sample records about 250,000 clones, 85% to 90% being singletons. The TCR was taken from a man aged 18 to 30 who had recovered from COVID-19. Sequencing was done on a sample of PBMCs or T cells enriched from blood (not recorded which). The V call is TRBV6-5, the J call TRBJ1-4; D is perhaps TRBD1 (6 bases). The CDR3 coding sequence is TGTGCCAGCAGTTACAGTCCCAGGGGTGGTGGTGAAAAACTGTTTTTT. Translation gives CASSYSPRGGGEKLFF.